One sample yielded the 32 T cell receptor beta chains listed below, sequenced in a study of graft-versus-host responses after intestinal transplantation. Only in-frame clones appear in the TCRdb table, and some are missing; sequencing was by immunoSEQ multiplex PCR. The table records approximately 11,000 clones, over 90% of them present only once. Sample: PBMCs, taken 109 days after intestinal transplant. The source is a human patient who received an intestinal transplant, so some T cells may come from the graft donor.

The V and J genes are TRBV7-8 and TRBJ2-5; no reliable D call. This CDR3 has 14 amino acids. With 3 bases removed from V and 5 bases from J, the gap between germline ends came to 13 bases. From germline, CDR1 is SGHVS and CDR2 FQNEAQ. The DNA for the CDR3 is TGTGCCAGCAGCTTCACGTCGGAATTTGAGACCCAGTACTTC. It yields the protein CASSFTSEFETQYF.

The chain recombines TRBV9 with TRBJ2-1; D gene uncertain. The CDR3 contains 17 residues. Trimming stripped 0 bases from V and 0 bases from J, with 13 bases between. Germline V gives CDR1 SGDLS, CDR2 YYNGEE. CDR3 coding DNA: TGTGCCAGCAGCGTAGGGGTAGCACATAGCTCCTACAATGAGCAGTTCTTC. Protein product: CASSVGVAHSSYNEQFF.

V gene TRBV29-1 combines with J gene TRBJ2-3; weak D call: TRBD1 (6 bases). The CDR3 totals 13 residues. Germline V lookup: CDR1 SQVTM, CDR2 ANQGSEA. Trimming removed 4 bases at V and 6 bases at J, with 14 bases between. The CDR3 coding sequence is TGCAGCGTTGTTGGGGGCGGTGGGGATACGCAGTATTTT. Its translation: CSVVGGGGDTQYF.

V is TRBV27 and J is TRBJ2-7; D gene unclear. Trimming took 2 bases from V and 1 from J, leaving 6 bases between them. Per germline, CDR1 MNHEY and CDR2 SMNVEV (reference sequence). CDR3 size: 13 residues. DNA for the CDR3: TGTGCCAGCAGTTTACAGGATTCCTACGAGCAGTACTTC. This codes for CASSLQDSYEQYF.

The chain is built from TRBV9 and TRBJ1-5, with TRBD1 matching over 8 bases. Germline V gives CDR1 SGDLS, CDR2 YYNGEE. CDR3 length: 15 residues. The trim removed 3 bases at V and 3 bases at J, leaving 5 bases unmatched. The CDR3 coding sequence is TGTGCCAGCAGCGAGGGGACAGGAGACAATCAGCCCCAGCATTTT. Residues: CASSEGTGDNQPQHF.

This clone was observed once. The chain has TRBV6-5 and TRBJ1-3; weak D call: TRBD1 (5 bases). This CDR3 has 14 amino acids. Germline V gene lookup returns CDR1 MNHEY and CDR2 SVGAGI. The V and J ends lost 2 bases and 4 bases respectively, with 9 bases between them. The CDR3 region is CASSYRDPGNTIYF. The CDR3 coding sequence is TGTGCCAGCAGTTACCGGGACCCGGGAAACACCATATATTTT.

The chain joins TRBV7-6 to TRBJ2-7; D gene unclear. Trimming cost V 1 base and J 2 bases, with 6 bases left between them. The CDR3 contains 13 residues. Per germline, CDR1 SGHVS and CDR2 FNYEAQ. In DNA, the CDR3 is TGTGCCAGCAGCTTAGACCCGACCTACGAGCAGTACTTC. It codes for CASSLDPTYEQYF.

V usage is TRBV5-6 and J usage is TRBJ2-7; D possibly corresponds to TRBD1 (5 bases). The germline CDR1 and CDR2 sequences are SGHDT and YYEEEE. V was pared by 1 base and J by 7 bases, with 6 bases between. The CDR3 has 11 amino acids. CDR3 sequence (DNA): TGTGCCAGCAGCTTGCAGGGTGAGCAGTACTTC. Protein: CASSLQGEQYF.

This chain joins TRBV30 and TRBJ1-1; TRBD1 agrees at 8 bases. J was trimmed by 1 base and V by 0 bases; bases with no gene match: 4. Germline values: CDR1 GTSNPN, CDR2 SVGIG (reference sequence). This CDR3 spans 15 amino acids. The CDR3 coding sequence is TGTGCCTGGAGTGTACCCGGGACAGGGAACACTGAAGCTTTCTTT. This codes for CAWSVPGTGNTEAFF.

The V and J genes are TRBV4-1 and TRBJ2-1, with D possibly matching TRBD2 (5 bases). The CDR3 is 14 residues long. The germline V gene encodes CDR1 MGHRA and CDR2 YSYEKL. V lost 5 bases and J 4 bases, leaving 12 bases between the germline ends. The CDR3 here is CASSETGRYNEQFF. Written as DNA, the CDR3 is TGCGCCAGCAGCGAAACGGGGAGATACAATGAGCAGTTCTTC.

This sequence joins TRBV5-8 and TRBJ2-7, with 10 positions matching TRBD2. V lost 0 bases, J lost 2 bases, and 8 bases stayed unmatched. Germline V CDR1 and CDR2: SGHTS, YDEGEE. The CDR3 totals 17 residues. DNA for the CDR3: TGTGCCAGCAGCTTGGCCCGAATAGCGGGAGGAACCTACGAGCAGTACTTC. Its protein product is CASSLARIAGGTYEQYF.

The chain couples TRBV11-2 to TRBJ2-7; D possibly corresponds to TRBD1 (5 bases). This CDR3 region has 15 residues. Germline V gene data show CDR1 as SGHAT and CDR2 as FQNNGV. Trimming pared 0 bases from V and 2 bases from J, leaving 11 bases between. The CDR3 bases are TGTGCCAGCAGCTTAGAGCTTAGGGGAACCTACGAGCAGTACTTC. Translation: CASSLELRGTYEQYF.

This clone is judged large. The V and J genes are TRBV10-2 and TRBJ2-7; maybe TRBD2 (6 bases). This CDR3 contains 13 residues. Germline CDR1 is WSHSY and CDR2 is SAAADI. Deletions cut 4 bases from V and 4 bases from J, with 11 bases between. CDR3 loop: CASSAGDAYEQYF. CDR3 DNA sequence: TGCGCCAGCAGTGCGGGAGATGCGTACGAGCAGTACTTC.

The chain employs TRBV27 and TRBJ2-1, with a possible D match to TRBD2 (6 bases). The germline V gene has CDR1 MNHEY and CDR2 SMNVEV (reference sequence). V lost 4 bases to trimming and J lost 1 base, with 11 bases between them. This CDR3 region has 15 residues. The CDR3 DNA follows: TGTGCCAGCAGTTCCGGGAGTGGGTCCTACAATGAGCAGTTCTTC. As protein: CASSSGSGSYNEQFF.

The chain joins TRBV6-6 to TRBJ1-5; D might be TRBD1 (5 bases). The CDR3 is made up of 13 amino acids. Per the germline V gene, CDR1 is MNHNY and CDR2 is SVGAGI (reference sequence). V lost 5 bases and J 6 bases, leaving 11 bases between the germline ends. CDR3 sequence reads: CASSPTGGQPQHF. Here the CDR3 DNA reads TGTGCCAGCAGTCCCACGGGGGGTCAGCCCCAGCATTTT.

V usage is TRBV20-1 and J usage is TRBJ1-2; D gene ambiguous. This CDR3 spans 10 amino acids. Trimming took off 6 bases at V and 1 base at J, with 3 bases between the two ends. Per the germline V gene, CDR1 is DFQATT and CDR2 is SNEGSKA (reference sequence). CDR3: CSASNYGYTF. The CDR3 DNA reads TGCAGTGCCAGTAACTATGGCTACACCTTC.

This chain joins TRBV2 and TRBJ1-1; 9 bases are a match to TRBD1. V shed 6 bases, J shed 7 bases, and the junction held 6 bases outside the gene matches. The germline V gene encodes CDR1 SNHLY and CDR2 FYNNEI. The CDR3 sequence is 13 residues long. DNA for the CDR3: TGTGCCAGCAGGGGAACAGGGGGCATTGAAGCTTTCTTT. Translated: CASRGTGGIEAFF.

The chain joins TRBV7-9 to TRBJ1-2, with D unresolved. Trimming cost V 5 bases and J 3 bases, with 13 bases left between them. The CDR3 covers 14 residues. Germline V gene lookup returns CDR1 SEHNR and CDR2 FQNEAQ (reference sequence). The CDR3 DNA reads as TGTGCCAGCAGCCGATCCGACACTGACTATGGCTACACCTTC. Protein: CASSRSDTDYGYTF.

This chain links TRBV7-8 with TRBJ1-1, with no clear D. V dropped 1 base and J dropped 1 base, with 1 base sitting between them. Germline CDR1 is SGHVS and CDR2 is FQNEAQ. CDR3 length equals 12 residues. CDR3 sequence (DNA): TGTGCCAGCAGCTTAGAGAACACTGAAGCTTTCTTT. This translates into CASSLENTEAFF.

The genes are TRBV13 and TRBJ1-1; a weak D match, TRBD1 (5 bases). Germline CDR1 is PRHDT and CDR2 is FYEKMQ (reference sequence). The CDR3 is 15 amino acids. V shed 0 bases and J shed 4 bases, with 12 bases lying between them. CDR3 sequence (DNA): TGTGCCAGCAGCTTAGGCAGTGGGGGTGCCACTGAAGCTTTCTTT. As protein: CASSLGSGGATEAFF. Full variable domain (outside the CDR3, taken from reference TRBV13 and TRBJ1-1): AAGVIQSPRHLIKEKRETATLKCYPIPRHDTVYWYQQGPGQDPQFLISFYEKMQSDKGSIPDRFSAQQFSDYHSELNMSSLELGDSALYFCASSLGSGGATEAFFGQGTRLTVV.

The chain carries TRBV5-1 and TRBJ2-5, with TRBD1 matching over 10 bases. CDR1 is SGHRS and CDR2 is YFSETQ in the germline V gene. Trimming cost V 0 bases and J 5 bases; bases outside gene matches: 7. This CDR3 comprises 16 residues. The CDR3 here is CASSLGMTGGGETQYF. The CDR3 DNA sequence: TGCGCCAGCAGCTTGGGCATGACAGGGGGCGGGGAGACCCAGTACTTC.

This CDR3 is CASSRRLAGSTYNEQFF. The CDR3 DNA is TGTGCCAGCAGCCGCCGACTAGCGGGTTCGACATACAATGAGCAGTTCTTC. The chain joins TRBV5-4 to TRBJ2-1; 10 nucleotides agree with TRBD2. The CDR3 totals 17 residues. Germline V CDR1 and CDR2: SGHNT, YYREEE (reference sequence). V dropped 4 bases and J dropped 4; count of bases not matched to a gene: 11.

CDR3 bases: TGTGCCAGCAGTTACGGGACAGGGGTCAATCAGCCCCAGCATTTT. This codes for CASSYGTGVNQPQHF. The V and J genes are TRBV6-5 and TRBJ1-5, with TRBD1 identical over 10 bases. The CDR3 runs 15 residues. Trimming took 2 bases from V and 3 from J; bases not matched to a gene: 1. Germline CDR1 MNHEY, CDR2 SVGAGI.

The chain carries TRBV10-2 and TRBJ1-5; no clear D. The CDR3 runs to 12 residues. Germline V CDR1 and CDR2: WSHSY, SAAADI. Trimming took 3 bases from V and 6 from J, leaving 6 bases between them. The CDR3 nucleotides are TGCGCCAGCAGTGAAGGAATTCAGCCCCAGCATTTT. Its protein product is CASSEGIQPQHF.

The chain joins TRBV27 to TRBJ2-7, with TRBD1 matching over 11 bases. Germline-derived CDR1 and CDR2 are MNHEY and SMNVEV (reference sequence). The CDR3 is 15 residues long. Trimming removed 5 bases from V and 2 bases from J; junction bases left unmatched: 5. As DNA, the CDR3 is TGTGCCAGCAGTCTTGGGACAGGGGGGACCTACGAGCAGTACTTC. Protein: CASSLGTGGTYEQYF.

The chain carries TRBV18 and TRBJ2-1; the match to TRBD2 covers 8 bases. The CDR3 has 18 residues. Germline V gene sequence: CDR1 KGHSH, CDR2 LQKENI. With 1 base clipped from V and 4 bases from J, the junction kept 12 bases outside the gene matches. CDR3 region: CASSPQSVAGGSYNEQFF. Here the CDR3 DNA reads TGTGCCAGCTCACCACAAAGCGTCGCGGGAGGCTCGTACAATGAGCAGTTCTTC.

The chain carries TRBV15 and TRBJ2-3; the D is unclear. Trimming left V 5 bases short and J 1 base short, with 13 bases between. Germline assignment: CDR1 LNHNV and CDR2 YYDKDF (reference sequence). CDR3 length equals 15 residues. The CDR3 region has the DNA TGTGCCACCAGCGCCGAAAGGCCGGGCACAGATACGCAGTATTTT. As protein: CATSAERPGTDTQYF.

The chain recombines TRBV30 with TRBJ1-1, with D uncertain. Germline assignment: CDR1 GTSNPN and CDR2 SVGIG (reference sequence). Trimming removed 0 bases at V and 4 bases at J, with 15 bases between. The CDR3 loop spans 15 amino acids. For the CDR3, the DNA is TGTGCCTGGAGTGTCACCCCCAGCGAGGGCACTGAAGCTTTCTTT. Amino acids: CAWSVTPSEGTEAFF. The whole variable domain, remainder taken from reference TRBV30 and TRBJ1-1, is SQTIHQWPATLVQPVGSPLSLECTVEGTSNPNLYWYRQAAGRGLQLLFYSVGIGQISSEVPQNLSASRPQDRQFILSSKKLLLSDSGFYLCAWSVTPSEGTEAFFGQGTRLTVV.

J is TRBJ2-3 and V is TRBV9; TRBD2 is a possible D gene (5 bases). The ends were cut back, 0 bases at V and 3 bases at J, with 8 bases in the middle. Germline V gives CDR1 SGDLS, CDR2 YYNGEE. The CDR3 spans 14 residues. CDR3 nucleotides: TGTGCCAGCAGCGTAGATAGGACTACAGATACGCAGTATTTT. Translation gives CASSVDRTTDTQYF.

The CDR3 bases are TGTGCCAGCAGCTTGCCCCCGGGACCCCTTCAAGAGACCCAGTACTTC. The encoded protein is CASSLPPGPLQETQYF. This chain connects TRBV5-4 to TRBJ2-5, with D perhaps being TRBD1 or TRBD2 (5 bases each). The CDR3 loop spans 16 amino acids. CDR1 SGHNT and CDR2 YYREEE come from the germline V gene (reference sequence). Trimming removed 1 base from V and 2 bases from J, with 15 bases in between.

The chain joins TRBV29-1 to TRBJ2-2; D ambiguous. V was clipped by 3 bases and J by 4 bases, with 0 bases between them. Germline lookup yields CDR1 SQVTM and CDR2 ANQGSEA. This CDR3 has 10 residues. CDR3 residues: CSVDTGELFF. CDR3 bases: TGCAGCGTTGACACCGGGGAGCTGTTTTTT.

The rearrangement links TRBV5-1 to TRBJ2-1; D perhaps matches TRBD1 (7 bases). This CDR3 is built from 13 residues. Trimming removed 9 bases from V and 6 bases from J, with 16 bases in between. CDR1 is SGHRS and CDR2 is YFSETQ in the germline V gene. The CDR3 is CATAGGLSNEQFF. The CDR3 region has the DNA TGCGCCACCGCAGGGGGGCTCTCCAATGAGCAGTTCTTC.